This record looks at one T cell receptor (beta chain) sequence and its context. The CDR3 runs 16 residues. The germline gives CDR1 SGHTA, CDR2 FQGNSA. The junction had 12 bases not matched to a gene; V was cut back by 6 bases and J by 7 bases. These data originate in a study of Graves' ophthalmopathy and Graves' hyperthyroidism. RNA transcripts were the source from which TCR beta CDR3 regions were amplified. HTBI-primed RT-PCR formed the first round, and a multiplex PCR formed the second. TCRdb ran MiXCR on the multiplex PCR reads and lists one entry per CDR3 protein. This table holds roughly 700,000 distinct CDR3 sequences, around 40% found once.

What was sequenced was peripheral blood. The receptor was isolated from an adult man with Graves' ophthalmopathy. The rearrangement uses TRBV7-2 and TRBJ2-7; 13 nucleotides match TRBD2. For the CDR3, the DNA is TGTGCCAGCAGACCGCCTACTAGCGGGAGGGCGAGGGAGCAGTACTTC. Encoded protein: CASRPPTSGRAREQYF.